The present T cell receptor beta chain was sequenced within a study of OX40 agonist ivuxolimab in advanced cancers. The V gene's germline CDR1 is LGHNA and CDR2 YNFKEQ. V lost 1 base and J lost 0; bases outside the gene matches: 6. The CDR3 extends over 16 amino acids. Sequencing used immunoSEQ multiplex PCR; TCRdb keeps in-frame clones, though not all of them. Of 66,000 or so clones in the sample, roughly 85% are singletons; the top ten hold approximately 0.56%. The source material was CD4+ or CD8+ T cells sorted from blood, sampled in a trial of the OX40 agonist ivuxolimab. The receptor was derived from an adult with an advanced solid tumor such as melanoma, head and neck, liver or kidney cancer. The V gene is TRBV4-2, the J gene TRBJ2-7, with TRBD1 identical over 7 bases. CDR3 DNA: TGTGCCAGCAGCCAAGGGACAGGTTTTCTCTCCTACGAGCAGTACTTC. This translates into CASSQGTGFLSYEQYF.